Presented here are 19 T cell receptor beta chains from one specimen sequenced in a study of OX40 agonist ivuxolimab in advanced cancers. Libraries were prepared by immunoSEQ multiplex PCR; TCRdb keeps only in-frame clonotypes and omits some of them. The sample consists of tens of thousands of clones, 75% to 90% of them appearing once. The sample here was CD4+ or CD8+ T cells sorted from blood, taken in a trial of the OX40 agonist ivuxolimab. These receptors originate from an adult with an advanced solid tumor such as melanoma, head and neck, liver or kidney cancer.

The chain employs TRBV5-1 and TRBJ2-1; D ambiguous. The germline CDR1 and CDR2 sequences are SGHRS and YFSETQ. The V and J ends lost 0 bases and 9 bases respectively, with 10 bases between them. The CDR3 covers 13 residues. The CDR3 spells CASSLVVTPEQFF. The CDR3 DNA is TGCGCCAGCAGCTTGGTTGTAACACCTGAGCAGTTCTTC. Full variable domain (missing parts from reference TRBV5-1 and TRBJ2-1): KAGVTQTPRYLIKTRGQQVTLSCSPISGHRSVSWYQQTPGQGLQFLFEYFSETQRNKGNFPGRFSGRQFSNSRSEMNVSTLELGDSALYLCASSLVVTPEQFFGPGTRLTVL.

The chain joins TRBV27 to TRBJ2-7; weak D call: TRBD2 (5 bases). The CDR3 covers 12 residues. Trimming shortened V by 4 bases and J by 4 bases, and 8 bases separated the two germline ends. Looked up from germline, CDR1 is MNHEY and CDR2 is SMNVEV (reference sequence). The DNA of the CDR3 is TGTGCCAGCAGTTATCGGGGTTACGAGCAGTACTTC. This translates into CASSYRGYEQYF.

V usage is TRBV6-1 and J usage is TRBJ1-1; D possibly corresponds to TRBD1 (6 bases). CDR3 length: 14 amino acids. Per the germline V gene, CDR1 is MNHNS and CDR2 is SASEGT. The V end was cut by 2 bases, the J end by 6 bases, with 13 bases between. The CDR3 loop reads CASSELGASSEAFF. The CDR3 DNA reads as TGTGCCAGCAGTGAACTGGGGGCGTCATCTGAAGCTTTCTTT.

The chain carries TRBV27 and TRBJ2-7; D is possibly TRBD1 (6 bases). CDR3 size: 15 residues. Germline CDR1 MNHEY, CDR2 SMNVEV (reference sequence). The V gene lost 2 bases and the J gene lost 3 bases, with 14 bases spanning the gap. The CDR3 DNA is TGTGCCAGCAGTTTAGGGGGCAGGGGAAGCTACGAGCAGTACTTC. Translated, it gives CASSLGGRGSYEQYF.

The chain recombines TRBV30 with TRBJ2-7; 7 nucleotides align to TRBD1. The CDR3 consists of 15 residues. Germline trimming cut 0 bases from V and 5 bases from J; bases unmatched to any gene: 10. In germline, CDR1 is GTSNPN, CDR2 SVGIG (reference sequence). CDR3 coding DNA: TGTGCCTGGAGTGTAATTCTGACAGGGTTAAACGAGCAGTACTTC. The encoded protein is CAWSVILTGLNEQYF.

The chain joins TRBV6-6 to TRBJ2-1, with D possibly matching TRBD2 (6 bases). The CDR3 consists of 12 residues. CDR1 is MNHNY and CDR2 is SVGAGI in the germline V gene (reference sequence). V gave up 5 bases and J gave up 7 bases, with 9 bases separating them. CDR3 bases: TGTGCCAGCAGTGGAGGGCTAAATGAGCAGTTCTTC. Protein product: CASSGGLNEQFF.

This sequence joins TRBV7-6 and TRBJ2-1; 7 bases fit TRBD2. CDR3 size: 12 residues. Trimming took 3 bases from V and 10 from J; bases not matched to a gene: 3. The V gene's germline CDR1 is SGHVS and CDR2 FNYEAQ. The CDR3 reads CASSFAAGEQFF. The DNA of the CDR3 is TGTGCCAGCAGCTTTGCAGCGGGAGAGCAGTTCTTC. The complete variable domain, with remaining parts taken from reference TRBV7-6 and TRBJ2-1, reads GAGVSQSPRYKVTKRGQDVALRCDPISGHVSLYWYRQALGQGPEFLTYFNYEAQQDKSGLPNDRFSAERPEGSISTLTIQRTEQRDSAMYRCASSFAAGEQFFGPGTRLTVL.

This clone was seen a handful of times. The chain uses TRBV5-1 and TRBJ2-7; 15 bases are a match to TRBD2. The CDR3 loop spans 16 amino acids. V dropped 0 bases and J dropped 3; count of bases not matched to a gene: 1. Germline V gene sequence: CDR1 SGHRS, CDR2 YFSETQ. CDR3 amino acids: CASSLEGLAGGYEQYF. CDR3 DNA sequence: TGCGCCAGCAGCTTGGAGGGACTAGCGGGAGGCTACGAGCAGTACTTC.

A single count supports this clone. V usage is TRBV19 and J usage is TRBJ2-5; 7 nucleotides line up with TRBD1. The CDR3 consists of 14 residues. The germline CDR1 and CDR2 sequences are LNHDA and SQIVND (reference sequence). V lost 4 bases, J lost 5 bases, and 7 bases stayed unmatched. The CDR3 DNA reads as TGTGCCAGTAGTAACGGACAGGCGTGGGAGACCCAGTACTTC. This translates into CASSNGQAWETQYF.

The rearrangement uses TRBV5-6 and TRBJ2-2; D possibly uses TRBD1 or TRBD2 (5 bases each). Germline CDR1 and CDR2: SGHDT and YYEEEE. Trimming removed 4 bases at V and 5 bases at J, with 9 bases between. The CDR3 is 13 residues long. The CDR3 spells CASSIGTTGELFF. In nucleotides, the CDR3 is TGTGCCAGCAGCATCGGGACGACCGGGGAGCTGTTTTTT.

V is TRBV27 and J is TRBJ2-7, with 8 nucleotides matching TRBD1. CDR1 is MNHEY, CDR2 SMNVEV, per germline (reference sequence). V lost 6 bases and J lost 3; bases outside the gene matches: 7. This CDR3 spans 14 amino acids. The DNA for the CDR3 is TGTGCCAGCAGCTTGAGGACAGGGTTCTACGAGCAGTACTTC. This encodes CASSLRTGFYEQYF.

This clone has just a few counts. The gene calls are TRBV27 and TRBJ2-3, with TRBD2 matching 12 bases. This CDR3 region has 16 residues. The ends lost 5 bases at V and 4 bases at J; junction bases unmatched: 7. Germline loops: CDR1 MNHEY, CDR2 SMNVEV (reference sequence). CDR3 loop: CASSPWTSGMPDTQYF. CDR3 sequence (DNA): TGTGCCAGCAGTCCTTGGACTAGCGGGATGCCAGATACGCAGTATTTT.

CDR3 bases: TGTGCCAGCAGAGAATGGGACAGTCCGCTGGGCTACACCTTC. Its translation is CASREWDSPLGYTF. The V and J genes are TRBV27 and TRBJ1-2; 7 bases are a match to TRBD1. Germline assignment: CDR1 MNHEY and CDR2 SMNVEV (reference sequence). CDR3 length equals 14 residues. Unmatched junction bases numbered 12, after V lost 6 bases and J lost 8 bases.

The chain has TRBV6-1 and TRBJ2-7, with 7 bases that match TRBD1. Per germline, CDR1 MNHNS and CDR2 SASEGT. CDR3 length: 13 amino acids. J gave up 0 bases and V 8 bases, and 4 bases lay outside the gene matches. CDR3 coding DNA: TGTGCCAGCCCTCGGGACAGCTCCTACGAGCAGTACTTC. This translates into CASPRDSSYEQYF.

The gene calls are TRBV19 and TRBJ2-1, with D maybe TRBD2 (5 bases). Per the germline V gene, CDR1 is LNHDA and CDR2 is SQIVND (reference sequence). The V and J ends lost 5 bases and 3 bases respectively, with 17 bases between them. This CDR3 spans 16 amino acids. The CDR3 region is CASSAGLLGLYNEQFF. CDR3 DNA sequence: TGTGCCAGTAGTGCCGGACTCCTAGGTCTCTACAATGAGCAGTTCTTC.

This clone was recorded a few times. V usage is TRBV30 and J usage is TRBJ1-1; D not resolved. CDR1 and CDR2 (germline): GTSNPN, SVGIG (reference sequence). The V gene lost 4 bases and the J gene lost 7 bases, with 10 bases spanning the gap. The CDR3 covers 11 residues. CDR3 bases: TGTGCCTGGAATACGCGGGGTGAAGCTTTCTTT. It yields the protein CAWNTRGEAFF.

The J gene is TRBJ2-7, the V gene TRBV11-2; no clear D gene. Germline CDR1 and CDR2: SGHAT and FQNNGV. Trimming pared 1 base from V and 5 bases from J, leaving 9 bases between. The CDR3 extends over 13 amino acids. In DNA, the CDR3 is TGTGCCAGCAGCTTAGGTCTAGGTGACGAGCAGTACTTC. This codes for CASSLGLGDEQYF. The variable domain in full, with the rest retrieved from reference TRBV11-2 and TRBJ2-7, is EAGVAQSPRYKIIEKRQSVAFWCNPISGHATLYWYQQILGQGPKLLIQFQNNGVVDDSQLPKDRFSAERLKGVDSTLKIQPAKLEDSAVYLCASSLGLGDEQYFGPGTRLTVT.

The rearrangement uses TRBV19 and TRBJ2-3, with 9 positions matching TRBD2. Germline CDR1 reads LNHDA; CDR2 reads SQIVND (reference sequence). The J segment lost 6 bases and the V segment lost 7 bases, leaving 11 bases of the junction unmatched. There are 15 residues in the CDR3. The CDR3 DNA is TGTGCCAGTACCTCCCTAGCGGGAATTGGGGATACGCAGTATTTT. It codes for CASTSLAGIGDTQYF.

The gene calls are TRBV4-2 and TRBJ1-6; D might be TRBD1 (6 bases). Trimming removed 1 base from V and 12 bases from J, with 28 bases in between. The CDR3 spans 19 residues. CDR1 and CDR2 from the germline V gene are LGHNA and YNFKEQ. The chain's CDR3 is CASSQVVGQFLFTIEPLHF. CDR3 DNA: TGTGCCAGCAGCCAAGTTGTCGGACAGTTCTTATTCACGATTGAACCCCTCCACTTT.